The T cell receptor (beta chain) described here comes from a study of sequential checkpoint blockade in melanoma. Study-level background: After both sequences, patients received maintenance nivolumab.

Method: immunoSEQ multiplex PCR; TCRdb's copy keeps in-frame clones and lacks some. The sample records 10,000 to 13,000 clones, around 74% being singletons. Treatment described: randomized to nivolumab then ipilimumab (arm A) or the reverse (arm B). Live CD3+CD8+ CD19− CD56− cells were sorted from PBMCs. The sample consisted of CD8+ T cells sorted from blood (inferred from file names), taken from a patient given nivolumab and ipilimumab in sequence. This clonotype originated in a human donor with melanoma.

For the CDR3, the DNA is TGTGCCAGTTCCTCCGGGACTAGCGGGACAGAGACCCAGTACTTC. It codes for CASSSGTSGTETQYF. The chain combines TRBV19 with TRBJ2-5, with TRBD2 matching over 13 bases. Germline loops: CDR1 LNHDA, CDR2 SQIVND (reference sequence). The length of the CDR3 is 15 residues. The J segment lost 4 bases and the V segment lost 8 bases, leaving 7 bases of the junction unmatched. Full variable domain (remainder filled in from reference TRBV19 and TRBJ2-5): DGGITQSPKYLFRKEGQNVTLSCEQNLNHDAMYWYRQDPGQGLRLIYYSQIVNDFQKGDIAEGYSVSREKKESFPLTVTSAQKNPTAFYLCASSSGTSGTETQYFGPGTRLLVL.